This TCR beta chain was recovered during a study of T cell responses to AZD1222 COVID-19 vaccine. The study, taken as a whole, reports: Baseline seropositives among AZD1222 recipients totaled only 5 to 7.

About this clone itself: Its antigen is unknown.

Clones were read by immunoSEQ multiplex PCR, and TCRdb kept only the in-frame ones, dropping some. The sample yields roughly 150,000 clones, about nine tenths seen once. Sample: peripheral blood, taken 28 days after the second AZD1222 dose. The receptor was isolated from an adult who received the AZD1222 COVID-19 vaccine.

The CDR3 sequence: CASSLDSRNEKLFF. CDR3 DNA sequence: TGCGCCAGCAGCCTTGACAGTCGTAATGAAAAACTGTTTTTT. The V and J genes are TRBV4-1 and TRBJ1-4; D possibly corresponds to TRBD1 (5 bases). CDR3 length: 14 residues. CDR1 and CDR2 from the germline V gene are MGHRA and YSYEKL. V lost 4 bases to trimming and J lost 4 bases, with 10 bases between them.